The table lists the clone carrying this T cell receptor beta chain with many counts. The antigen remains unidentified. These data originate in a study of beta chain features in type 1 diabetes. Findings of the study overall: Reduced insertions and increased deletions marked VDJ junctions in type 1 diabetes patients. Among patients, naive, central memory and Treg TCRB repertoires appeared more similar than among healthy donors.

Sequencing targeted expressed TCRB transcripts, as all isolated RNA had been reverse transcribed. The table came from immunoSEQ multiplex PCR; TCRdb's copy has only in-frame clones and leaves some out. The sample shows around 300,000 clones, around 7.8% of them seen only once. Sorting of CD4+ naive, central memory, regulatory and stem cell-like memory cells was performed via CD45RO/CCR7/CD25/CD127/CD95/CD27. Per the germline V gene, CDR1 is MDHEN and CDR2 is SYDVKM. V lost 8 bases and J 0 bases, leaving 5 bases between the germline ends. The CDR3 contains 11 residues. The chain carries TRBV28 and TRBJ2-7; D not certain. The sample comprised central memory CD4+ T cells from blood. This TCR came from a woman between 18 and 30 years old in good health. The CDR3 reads CASARSYEQYV. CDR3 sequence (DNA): TGTGCCAGCGCACGCTCCTACGAGCAGTACGTC.